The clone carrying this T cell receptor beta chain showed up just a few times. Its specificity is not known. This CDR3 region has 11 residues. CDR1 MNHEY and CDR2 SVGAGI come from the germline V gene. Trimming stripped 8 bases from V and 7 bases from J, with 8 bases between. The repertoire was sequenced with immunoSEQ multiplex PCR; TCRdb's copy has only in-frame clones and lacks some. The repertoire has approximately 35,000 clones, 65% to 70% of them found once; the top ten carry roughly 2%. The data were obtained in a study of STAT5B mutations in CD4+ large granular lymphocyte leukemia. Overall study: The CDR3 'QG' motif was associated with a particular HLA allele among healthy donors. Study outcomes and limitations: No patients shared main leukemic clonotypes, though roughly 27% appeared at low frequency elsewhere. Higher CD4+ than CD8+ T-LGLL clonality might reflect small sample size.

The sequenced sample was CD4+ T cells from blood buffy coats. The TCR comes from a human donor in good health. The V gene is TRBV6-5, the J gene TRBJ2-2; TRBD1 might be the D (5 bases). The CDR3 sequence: CASQGYGELFF. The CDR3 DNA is TGTGCCAGCCAGGGATACGGGGAGCTGTTTTTT.